The clone carrying this T cell receptor beta chain occurred many times. Regarding treatment: PENTA 11 planned treatment interruption arm or continuous ART arm. This specimen belongs to a study of HIV-infected children after antiretroviral therapy interruption. Unique molecular identifiers were included in an RNA-based 3' RACE TCR library. TCRdb re-called the 3' RACE reads with MiXCR, one entry per CDR3 protein. The table records 30,000 to 40,000 distinct CDR3 sequences, just over 6.5% of them present only once. The material sequenced was CD45RA+ CD4+ T cells from PBMCs, pooled from several time points, taken from a donor given antiretroviral therapy, either interrupted or continuous. Subset of the sample: naive CD4+ CD45RA+ CD45RO- T cells. The sequence derives from a pool of human donors with HIV.

CDR3 residues: CASSQATGGHETQYF. In DNA form, the CDR3 reads TGCGCCAGCAGCCAAGCGACAGGGGGCCACGAGACCCAGTACTTC. V gene TRBV4-3 combines with J gene TRBJ2-5; 10 bases line up with TRBD1. The junction had 4 bases not matched to a gene; V was cut back by 1 base and J by 5 bases. The CDR3 loop spans 15 amino acids. Germline CDR1 and CDR2: LGHNA and YSLEER.